This T cell receptor (beta chain) derives from a study of glioma-infiltrating T cells after dendritic cell vaccination. In the study overall: Treatment, given 2003 to 2012, was autologous tumor lysate-pulsed dendritic cell vaccination.

The ends were cut back, 0 bases at V and 6 bases at J, with 8 bases in the middle. Germline values: CDR1 MNHEY, CDR2 SVGAGI. This CDR3 region has 14 residues. The assay was immunoSEQ multiplex PCR, and TCRdb's table has in-frame clones only and misses some. The sample has tens of thousands of clones, 79% seen once. The chain has TRBV6-5 and TRBJ2-2; possibly TRBD2 for D (6 bases). Sequencing used blood, obtained before dendritic cell vaccination. This sequence was found in a human donor with glioblastoma. The CDR3 DNA reads as TGTGCCAGCAGTTACTCGGAGGGTTCCGGGGAGCTGTTTTTT. Translating it yields CASSYSEGSGELFF.